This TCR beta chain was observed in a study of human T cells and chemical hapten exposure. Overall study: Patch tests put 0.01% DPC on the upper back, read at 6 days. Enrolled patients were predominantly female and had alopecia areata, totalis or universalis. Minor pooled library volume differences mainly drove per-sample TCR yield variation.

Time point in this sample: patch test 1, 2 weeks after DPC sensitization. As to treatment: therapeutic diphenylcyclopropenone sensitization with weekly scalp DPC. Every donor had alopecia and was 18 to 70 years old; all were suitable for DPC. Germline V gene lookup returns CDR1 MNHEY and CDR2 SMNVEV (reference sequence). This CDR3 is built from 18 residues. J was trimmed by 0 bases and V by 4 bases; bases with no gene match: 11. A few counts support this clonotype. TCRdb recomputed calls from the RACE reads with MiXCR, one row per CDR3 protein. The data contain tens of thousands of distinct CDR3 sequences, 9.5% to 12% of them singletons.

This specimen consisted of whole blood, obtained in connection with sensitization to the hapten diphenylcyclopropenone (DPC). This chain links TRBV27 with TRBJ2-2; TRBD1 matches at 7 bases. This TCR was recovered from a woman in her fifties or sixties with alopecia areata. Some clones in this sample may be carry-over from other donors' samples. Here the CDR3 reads CASSSGTEAPSNTGELFF. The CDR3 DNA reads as TGTGCCAGCAGTTCCGGGACAGAGGCGCCTTCGAACACCGGGGAGCTGTTTTTT.